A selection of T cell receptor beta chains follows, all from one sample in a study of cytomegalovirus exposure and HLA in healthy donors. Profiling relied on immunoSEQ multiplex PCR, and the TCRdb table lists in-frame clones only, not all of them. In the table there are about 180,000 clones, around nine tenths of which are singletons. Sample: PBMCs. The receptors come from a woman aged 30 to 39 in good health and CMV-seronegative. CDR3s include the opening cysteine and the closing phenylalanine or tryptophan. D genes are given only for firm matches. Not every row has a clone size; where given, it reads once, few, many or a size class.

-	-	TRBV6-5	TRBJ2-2	CASSYSRGTGELFF	TGTGCCAGCAGTTACTCCCGGGGCACCGGGGAGCTGTTTTTT
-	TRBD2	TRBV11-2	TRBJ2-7	CASSFGTSGVSSYEQYF	TGTGCCAGCAGCTTCGGGACTAGCGGGGTAAGCTCCTACGAGCAGTACTTC
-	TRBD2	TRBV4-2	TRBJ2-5	CASSQERGGGETQYF	TGTGCCAGCAGCCAAGAGCGGGGGGGCGGGGAGACCCAGTACTTC
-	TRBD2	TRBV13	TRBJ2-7	CASRAGPSYEQYF	TGTGCCAGCAGAGCGGGGCCCTCCTACGAGCAGTACTTC
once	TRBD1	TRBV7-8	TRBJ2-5	CASSLTGGVQETQYF	TGTGCCAGCAGCTTAACAGGGGGCGTTCAAGAGACCCAGTACTTC
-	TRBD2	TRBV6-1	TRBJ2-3	CASSAPGLAGVTDTQYF	TGTGCCAGCAGTGCGCCGGGACTAGCGGGGGTCACAGATACGCAGTATTTT
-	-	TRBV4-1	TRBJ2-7	CASSQVGQGFYEQYF	TGCGCCAGCAGCCAAGTGGGTCAGGGGTTCTACGAGCAGTACTTC
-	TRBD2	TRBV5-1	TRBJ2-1	CASRGDGSGGAVGEQFF	TGCGCCAGCAGAGGAGACGGTAGCGGGGGGGCTGTGGGTGAGCAGTTCTTC
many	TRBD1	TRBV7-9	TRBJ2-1	CASSVQGELHYNEQFF	TGTGCCAGCAGCGTTCAGGGGGAACTACACTACAATGAGCAGTTCTTC
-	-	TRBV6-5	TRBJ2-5	CASSRQETQYF	TGTGCCAGCAGTCGGCAAGAGACCCAGTACTTC
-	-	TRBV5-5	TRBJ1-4	CASSLWQGGEKLFF	TGTGCCAGCAGCTTGTGGCAGGGAGGTGAAAAACTGTTTTTT
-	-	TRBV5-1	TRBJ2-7	CASSLQGSYEQYF	TGCGCCAGCAGCTTGCAGGGGAGCTACGAGCAGTACTTC
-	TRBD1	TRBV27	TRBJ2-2	CASSSGGFGELFF	TGTGCCAGCAGTTCAGGGGGCTTCGGGGAGCTGTTTTTT
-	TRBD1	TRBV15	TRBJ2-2	CATSRAQGAGGELFF	TGTGCCACCAGCAGAGCCCAGGGGGCGGGCGGGGAGCTGTTTTTT
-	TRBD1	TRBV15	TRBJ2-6	CATSRDRGQGASGANVLTF	TGTGCCACCAGCAGAGATAGGGGACAGGGGGCTTCTGGGGCCAACGTCCTGACTTTC
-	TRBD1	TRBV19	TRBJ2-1	CASSMGLGRGLYNEQFF	TGTGCCAGTAGTATGGGCTTGGGCAGGGGGCTCTACAATGAGCAGTTCTTC
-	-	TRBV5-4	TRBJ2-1	CASSLARGSYNEQFF	TGTGCCAGCAGCTTGGCCAGGGGCTCCTACAATGAGCAGTTCTTC
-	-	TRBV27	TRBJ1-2	CASSLGRSLGYTF	TGTGCCAGCAGTTTGGGCAGATCCCTTGGCTACACCTTC
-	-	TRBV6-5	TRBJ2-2	CASSYSTEPGELFF	TGTGCCAGCAGTTACTCGACAGAGCCCGGGGAGCTGTTTTTT
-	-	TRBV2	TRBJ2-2	CASGGAYTGELFF	TGTGCCAGCGGGGGGGCTTACACCGGGGAGCTGTTTTTT
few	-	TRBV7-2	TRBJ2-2	CASSFPDKQELFF	TGTGCCAGCAGCTTCCCAGACAAGCAGGAGCTGTTTTTT
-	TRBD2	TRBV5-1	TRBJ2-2	CASSLVGGSNTGELFF	TGCGCCAGCAGCTTGGTCGGGGGGTCGAACACCGGGGAGCTGTTTTTT
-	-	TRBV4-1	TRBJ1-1	CASSDSVTEAFF	TGCGCCAGCAGCGATTCGGTCACTGAAGCTTTCTTT
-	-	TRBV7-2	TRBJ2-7	CASSHGGAAYEQYF	TGTGCCAGCAGCCACGGCGGGGCAGCCTACGAGCAGTACTTC
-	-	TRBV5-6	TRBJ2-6	CASSLLGGNLEANVLTF	TGTGCCAGCAGCTTGTTAGGAGGGAACCTCGAGGCCAACGTCCTGACTTTC
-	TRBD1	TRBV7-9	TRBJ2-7	CASSYTGASRNEQYF	TGTGCCAGCAGCTACACAGGGGCGTCCAGGAACGAGCAGTACTTC
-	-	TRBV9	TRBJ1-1	CASSETPTVGEGDTEAFF	TGTGCCAGCAGCGAAACCCCCACGGTTGGGGAGGGGGACACTGAAGCTTTCTTT
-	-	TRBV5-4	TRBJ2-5	CASGRGQETQYF	TGTGCCTCCGGCCGGGGCCAAGAGACCCAGTACTTC
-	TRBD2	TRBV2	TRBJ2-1	CASSESVVGGGNEQFF	TGTGCCAGCAGTGAATCTGTAGTCGGGGGGGGCAATGAGCAGTTCTTC
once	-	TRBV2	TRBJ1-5	CASSREGVHSNQPQHF	TGTGCCAGCAGTCGTGAGGGAGTACATAGCAATCAGCCCCAGCATTTT
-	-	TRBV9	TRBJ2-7	CASSGQGTELTYEQYF	TGTGCCAGCAGCGGACAAGGGACTGAACTAACCTACGAGCAGTACTTC
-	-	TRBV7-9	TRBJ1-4	CASSLYGGSTNEKLFF	TGTGCCAGCAGCTTATACGGGGGGTCAACTAATGAAAAACTGTTTTTT
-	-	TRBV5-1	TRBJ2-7	CASSLVAGAYEQYF	TGCGCCAGCAGCTTGGTGGCAGGGGCCTACGAGCAGTACTTC
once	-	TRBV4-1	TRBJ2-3	CASSQEGAGTDTQYF	TGCGCCAGCAGCCAAGAAGGGGCAGGCACAGATACGCAGTATTTT
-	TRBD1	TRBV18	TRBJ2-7	CASSAGTVPSYEQYF	TGTGCCAGCTCAGCCGGGACAGTGCCCTCCTACGAGCAGTACTTC
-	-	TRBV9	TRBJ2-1	CASSVQGSYNEQFF	TGTGCCAGCAGCGTACAGGGCTCCTACAATGAGCAGTTCTTC
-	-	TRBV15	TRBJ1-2	CATSRADRNYGYTF	TGTGCCACCAGCAGAGCCGACAGGAACTATGGCTACACCTTC
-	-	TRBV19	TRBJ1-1	CASSIDGRRNTEAFF	TGTGCCAGTAGTATAGATGGCAGGCGGAACACTGAAGCTTTCTTT
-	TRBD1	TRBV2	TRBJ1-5	CASRGDSSNQPQHF	TGTGCCAGCAGAGGGGACAGTAGCAATCAGCCCCAGCATTTT
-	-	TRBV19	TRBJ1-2	CASSSRAWLGRSYGYTF	TGTGCCAGTAGTAGCCGAGCTTGGCTGGGGCGCAGCTATGGCTACACCTTC
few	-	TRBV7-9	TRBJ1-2	CASSPQNTYGYTF	TGTGCCAGCAGCCCTCAGAATACCTATGGCTACACCTTC
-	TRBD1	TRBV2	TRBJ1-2	CASSEGTGDGYTF	TGTGCCAGCAGTGAAGGGACAGGGGATGGCTACACCTTC
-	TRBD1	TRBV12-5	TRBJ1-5	CASGPGQVLAF	TGTGCTAGTGGTCCGGGACAGGTTTTGGCTTTT
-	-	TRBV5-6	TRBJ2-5	CASSGRDFPMETQYF	TGTGCCAGCAGCGGCCGGGACTTCCCCATGGAGACCCAGTACTTC
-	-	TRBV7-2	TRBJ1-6	CASSLVGGSNSPLHF	TGTGCCAGCAGCTTAGTCGGGGGGTCTAATTCACCCCTCCACTTT
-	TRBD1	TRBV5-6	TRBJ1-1	CASSQQGSGTEAFF	TGTGCCAGCAGCCAACAGGGGAGTGGCACTGAAGCTTTCTTT
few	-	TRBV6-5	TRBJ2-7	CASSRVPYEQYF	TGTGCCAGCAGCCGGGTACCCTACGAGCAGTACTTC
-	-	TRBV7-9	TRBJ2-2	CASRWAGGELFF	TGTGCCAGCAGATGGGCGGGCGGGGAGCTGTTTTTT
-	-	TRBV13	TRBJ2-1	CASSLQDNEQFF	TGTGCCAGCAGCTTACAGGACAATGAGCAGTTCTTC
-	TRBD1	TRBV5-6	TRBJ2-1	CASRGDSFYNEQFF	TGTGCCAGCAGAGGGGACAGCTTCTACAATGAGCAGTTCTTC
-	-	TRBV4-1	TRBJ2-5	CASSQDRQGRMDIQETQYF	TGCGCCAGCAGCCAAGATCGTCAGGGGCGTATGGATATCCAAGAGACCCAGTACTTC
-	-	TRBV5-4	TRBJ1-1	CASSLEGRPTEAFF	TGTGCCAGCAGCTTGGAGGGGAGGCCCACTGAAGCTTTCTTT
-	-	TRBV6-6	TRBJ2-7	CASASRAYEQYF	TGTGCCAGCGCCTCGAGAGCCTACGAGCAGTACTTC
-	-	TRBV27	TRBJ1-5	CASRIAGNQPQHF	TGTGCCAGCAGGATCGCAGGGAATCAGCCCCAGCATTTT
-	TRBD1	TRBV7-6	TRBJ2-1	CASSLGTGLPDEQFF	TGTGCCAGCAGCTTAGGGACAGGGCTCCCCGATGAGCAGTTCTTC
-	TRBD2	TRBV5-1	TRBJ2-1	CASTRGRGVYNEQFF	TGCGCCAGCACCCGAGGCCGGGGGGTCTACAATGAGCAGTTCTTC
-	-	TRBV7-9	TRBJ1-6	CASSSNSNPSPLHF	TGTGCCAGCAGCTCCAACTCTAATCCTTCACCCCTCCACTTT
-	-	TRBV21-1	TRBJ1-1	CASSTRQVVEAFF	TGTGCCAGCAGCACACGACAGGTTGTCGAAGCTTTCTTT
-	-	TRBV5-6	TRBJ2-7	CASSIRTEAYEQYF	TGTGCCAGCAGCATAAGGACAGAGGCCTACGAGCAGTACTTC
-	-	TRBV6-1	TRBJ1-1	CASSDRQGLNTEAFF	TGTGCCAGCAGTGATCGGCAGGGATTGAACACTGAAGCTTTCTTT